What follows are 8 T cell receptor beta chains derived from one specimen sequenced in a study of OX40 agonist ivuxolimab in advanced cancers. Sequencing was performed with immunoSEQ multiplex PCR; in TCRdb, only in-frame clones are kept and a portion is missing. This sample has some 77,000 clones, with approximately 90% found just once. This material consisted of CD4+ or CD8+ T cells sorted from blood, taken in a trial of the OX40 agonist ivuxolimab. Receptors were obtained from an adult with an advanced solid tumor such as melanoma, head and neck, liver or kidney cancer.

J is TRBJ2-3 and V is TRBV7-9; 7 bases are a match to TRBD2. The germline V gene has CDR1 SEHNR and CDR2 FQNEAQ (reference sequence). The CDR3 sequence is 15 residues long. V shed 5 bases and J 6 bases; nucleotides not matched to a gene: 11. The CDR3 sequence is CASSRLAPAGDTQYF. In DNA form, the CDR3 reads TGTGCCAGCAGCCGACTAGCCCCGGCGGGGGATACGCAGTATTTT.

J is TRBJ2-3 and V is TRBV11-2; the match to TRBD2 covers 9 bases. Germline lookup yields CDR1 SGHAT and CDR2 FQNNGV. The length of the CDR3 is 14 residues. V was clipped by 6 bases and J by 1 base; unmatched bases: 2. The CDR3 DNA sequence: TGTGCCAGCAGTGTAGCGGGGGGCACAGATACGCAGTATTTT. It translates to CASSVAGGTDTQYF.

V usage is TRBV19 and J usage is TRBJ2-5; no definite D call. Germline-derived CDR1 and CDR2 are LNHDA and SQIVND (reference sequence). The length of the CDR3 is 16 residues. The V and J ends lost 6 bases and 1 base respectively, with 18 bases between them. CDR3 bases: TGTGCCAGTAGGGCTATAGAATTGACGGGCCAAGAGACCCAGTACTTC. Its translation: CASRAIELTGQETQYF.

The chain recombines TRBV30 with TRBJ2-7; D may be TRBD1 or TRBD2 (5 bases each). This CDR3 is 12 amino acids long. Germline-derived CDR1 and CDR2 are GTSNPN and SVGIG (reference sequence). Trimming took 3 bases from V and 9 from J, leaving 15 bases between them. The CDR3 DNA reads TGTGCCTGGAGCGCCCGACCCGGGACGCAGTACTTC. Its translation is CAWSARPGTQYF.

The V gene is TRBV5-6, the J gene TRBJ1-1; weak D call: TRBD1 (6 bases). V shed 4 bases and J shed 0 bases, with 13 bases lying between them. The CDR3 loop spans 15 amino acids. Germline V gene sequence: CDR1 SGHDT, CDR2 YYEEEE. The CDR3 sequence: CASSAGQIMNTEAFF. The CDR3 DNA reads as TGTGCCAGCAGCGCCGGACAGATCATGAACACTGAAGCTTTCTTT.

The rearrangement uses TRBV5-4 and TRBJ2-7; D may be TRBD1 or TRBD2 (5 bases each). Looked up from germline, CDR1 is SGHNT and CDR2 is YYREEE (reference sequence). Deletions cut 5 bases from V and 0 bases from J, with 12 bases between. The CDR3 consists of 14 residues. The CDR3 sequence is CASRSPGTSYEQYF. For the CDR3, the DNA is TGTGCCAGCAGGTCCCCGGGGACCTCCTACGAGCAGTACTTC.

This chain joins TRBV5-4 and TRBJ1-2; 8 nucleotides line up with TRBD1. The junction had 12 bases not matched to a gene; V was cut back by 3 bases and J by 5 bases. Germline CDR1 SGHNT, CDR2 YYREEE (reference sequence). The CDR3 totals 16 residues. In DNA, the CDR3 is TGTGCCAGCAGCTCACCCCGACAGGGGAACGGGTATGGCTACACCTTC. Translating gives CASSSPRQGNGYGYTF.

This clone showed up just a few times. This chain connects TRBV5-6 to TRBJ2-7, with no clear D. Trimming cost V 1 base and J 0 bases, with 5 bases left between them. CDR3 length: 13 amino acids. CDR1 and CDR2 (germline): SGHDT, YYEEEE. CDR3 DNA sequence: TGTGCCAGCAGCTTGATGCTCTCCTACGAGCAGTACTTC. It yields the protein CASSLMLSYEQYF.